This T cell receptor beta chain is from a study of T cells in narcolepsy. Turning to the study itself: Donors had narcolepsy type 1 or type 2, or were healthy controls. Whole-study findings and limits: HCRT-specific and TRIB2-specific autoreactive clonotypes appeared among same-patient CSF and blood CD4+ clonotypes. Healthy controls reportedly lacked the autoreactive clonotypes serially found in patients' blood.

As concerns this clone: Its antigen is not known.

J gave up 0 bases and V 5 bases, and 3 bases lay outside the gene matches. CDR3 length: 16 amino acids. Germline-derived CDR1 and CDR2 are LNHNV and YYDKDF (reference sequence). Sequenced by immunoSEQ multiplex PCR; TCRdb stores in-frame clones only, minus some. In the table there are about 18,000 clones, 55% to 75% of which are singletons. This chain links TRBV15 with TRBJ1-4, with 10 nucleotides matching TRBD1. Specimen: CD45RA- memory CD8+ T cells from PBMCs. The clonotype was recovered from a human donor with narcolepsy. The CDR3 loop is CATSRDRGSTNEKLFF. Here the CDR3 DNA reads TGTGCCACCAGCCGGGACAGGGGCTCAACTAATGAAAAACTGTTTTTT.